This TCR beta chain was captured in a study of T cells in Graves' hyperthyroidism and ophthalmopathy. The TCR beta CDR3 regions underwent amplification using RNA transcripts as the source. The TCR CDR3 first-round RT-PCR relied on the HTBI primer set. MiXCR, applied by TCRdb to the multiplex PCR reads, yields one record per CDR3 protein. The sample includes about 480,000 distinct CDR3 sequences, 13% to 15% of them seen just once. This clonotype was observed at least ten times. Its cognate antigen is unknown. This CDR3 has 18 residues. The V end lost 5 bases, the J end lost 0 bases, and 23 bases lay between the germline ends. CDR1 SGHTA and CDR2 FQGTGA come from the germline V gene. The hyperthyroidism was newly diagnosed and had lasted under 2 months; the patients were aged 18 to 65. Clinical symptoms, serum thyroxine and TRAb, thyroid ultrasound and orbital computed tomography together formed the diagnostic basis.

General study findings and limits: In validation, the model predicted ophthalmopathy. These predictions came a median about 6.5 months before onset.

V gene TRBV7-3 combines with J gene TRBJ2-7; the D gene could be TRBD1 or TRBD2 (5 bases each). Material for sequencing was blood. The receptor comes from a young woman with Graves' hyperthyroidism. CDR3 protein: CASSGDLPVLRGSYEQYV. The CDR3 region has the DNA TGTGCCAGCAGCGGGGACCTACCTGTTCTTAGGGGCTCCTACGAGCAGTACGTC.